This T cell receptor beta chain was recorded in a study of cytomegalovirus exposure and HLA in healthy donors. Study-wide points: Highly shared sequence variants in one cluster were likely a sequencing artifact. Some V segments (TRBV6-2 and TRBV6-3 among them) were excluded as indistinguishable.

Per the germline V gene, CDR1 is SGHTA and CDR2 is FQGNSA. This CDR3 has 14 amino acids. The trim removed 5 bases at V and 4 bases at J, leaving 7 bases unmatched. To note about this clone: The antigen remains undetermined.

PCR primers comprised 60 Vbeta and 13 Jbeta primers. Method: immunoSEQ multiplex PCR; TCRdb's copy keeps in-frame clones and lacks some. The repertoire has under 200,000 clones, about 75% of them found once; the top ten carry around 8.3%. The clonotype originates from a woman in her 40s in good health and CMV-seropositive. Sequenced input: PBMCs. J is TRBJ2-7 and V is TRBV7-2, with 8 bases that match TRBD2. The CDR3 DNA is TGTGCCAGCAGCGCCGGGACTAGAGGTTACGAGCAGTACTTC. Amino acid sequence: CASSAGTRGYEQYF.